Sequencing of this T cell receptor (beta chain) was carried out in a study of shared clonotypes between healthy human individuals (TCRdb year 2020). Describing the broader study: A few men and two women, aged 18 to 49 years, made up the cohort. For each donor, CD4 naive and CD4 memory were each run on three plates, CD8 naive on two plates, and CD8 memory on one plate. The study deeply sequenced blood TCR repertoires of about 5 healthy adults to estimate repertoire size and the extent of clonotype sharing between individuals. Libraries were prepared and TCR repertoires were sequenced by different laboratories using diverse techniques, in order to increase sequencing depth and limit assay-specific biases. Each donor's leukapheresis produced roughly between roughly 0.9 and 8.9 billion PBMCs.

At the junction V is shortened by 5 bases and J by 2 bases; bases outside the gene matches: 9. Taken from the germline V gene, the CDR1 and CDR2 loops are MDHEN and SYDVKM. The CDR3 runs 16 residues from the cysteine to the phenylalanine. The kept DNA is CDR3 alone, 48 bases in frame from the first base. Summary of the overall study and its limitations: Compared with non-shared clonotypes, the clonotypes found in all four sorted-subset donors had higher generation probabilities. Rarefaction of sorted-subset datasets indicated incomplete sequencing despite the large sequencing depth. The small number of donors limited the genetic and exposure-history diversity represented. When a handful of donors were compared, the shared fraction of clonotypes was about 5.2% for naive CD4, around 3.5% for naive CD8, roughly 2.5% for memory CD4, and under 0.5% for memory CD8. Estimated clonotype richness was generally larger for naive than for memory subsets. Only blood was sampled, and tissue TCR repertoires likely differ from those in blood. Pairwise subsampling led to the expectation that sequencing depth would affect the degree of clonotype sharing among donors.

TCR CDR3 regions were amplified from genomic DNA by multiplex PCR using the deep immunoSEQ assay. Genomic DNA extracted from each cell subset was distributed evenly over all wells of several immunoSEQ 96-well plates, and each plate served as one replicate. For sorted subsets, each replicate PCR was loaded with roughly 190 ng genomic DNA, equivalent to about 30,000 T cell genomes. The purified libraries were quantified using a Qubit 3.0 fluorometer, sized with a Bioanalyzer 2100, and then quantified again using the KAPA Library Quantification kit. Every immunoSEQ 96-well plate was sequenced on a dedicated single-read 150-cycle Illumina NextSeq 550 flow cell. Regarding the original processing steps: The immunoSEQ output contained only junctional sequences without quality scores, so filtering could not match that applied to full-length reads. To assign V/J genes and CDR3, sequences were annotated using PyIR, a Python wrapper for IgBLAST v1.9, with IMGT germline references. Reads were filtered out if the reads had weak V/J assignments (E-value above 1e-6), no CDR3, stop codons, out-of-frame junctions, or ambiguous translated residues. V3J clonotypes were defined by identical inferred V gene, J gene, and CDR3 amino acid sequence. The percentage overlap between two repertoires was calculated by dividing the number of shared unique clonotypes by the size of the smaller repertoire. Repertoire richness was assessed with RTK rarefaction, the Chao1 estimator, and Recon v2.1 estimates of unobserved clonotypes. OLGA was used to compute generation probabilities for all TCRbeta clonotypes that the gDNA method yielded from several donors. TCRdb took over this immuneACCESS table, retaining in-frame rearrangements with V and J assigned. Such tables are incomplete; in checked studies, under half of the missing clones stem from an unresolved V gene, and the remainder is unexplained. V and J calls and clone size follow that table, whereas D and trimming were derived from the DNA. The sample profile shows some 1.5 million clones; roughly 96% of them were found once. Together, the top ten hold about 1% of the sample.

The donors were healthy, HIV-negative adults who had no recently reported acute infections or vaccinations. All donors were Caucasian adults living in Nashville, Tennessee, USA. CD4+ T cells were enriched through magnetic negative selection, after which naive cells were positively selected on CD45RA and the remaining negative fraction served as the memory subset. Blood was collected by leukapheresis, and PBMCs were isolated by Ficoll-Histopaque density gradient centrifugation and then cryopreserved in liquid nitrogen vapor phase. Analytical flow cytometry was used to check the purity and quantity of every magnetically sorted T cell population. Genomic DNA was isolated from every sorted fraction and measured by UV absorbance on a Nanodrop 2000c. In regard to this clone: Its target antigen remains unknown. Base qualities are not at hand, and no much larger clone is one base apart.

Sequenced: naive CD4+ T cells sorted from blood. The meaning of the sample's cell subset or site label: CD45RA+ positively selected. The TCR sequence derives from a man aged 25 to 45 in good health. The sequence links TRBV28 to TRBJ1-5; TRBD1 agrees with 7 junctional bases. CDR3 protein: CASSGAGGRGNQPQHF. Here is the DNA: TGTGCCAGCAGTGGAGCAGGGGGTCGGGGCAATCAGCCCCAGCATTTT.